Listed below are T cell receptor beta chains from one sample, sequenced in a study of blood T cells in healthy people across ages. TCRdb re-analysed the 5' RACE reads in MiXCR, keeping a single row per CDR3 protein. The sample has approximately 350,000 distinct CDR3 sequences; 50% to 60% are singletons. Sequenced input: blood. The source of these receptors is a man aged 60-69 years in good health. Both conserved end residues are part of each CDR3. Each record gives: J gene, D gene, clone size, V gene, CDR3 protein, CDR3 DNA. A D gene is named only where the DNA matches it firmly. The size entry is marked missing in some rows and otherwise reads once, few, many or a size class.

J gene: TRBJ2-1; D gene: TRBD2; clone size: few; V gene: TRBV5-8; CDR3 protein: CASSVGSLAGGREQFF; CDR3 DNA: TGTGCCAGCAGCGTGGGCTCACTAGCGGGAGGCAGGGAGCAGTTCTTC
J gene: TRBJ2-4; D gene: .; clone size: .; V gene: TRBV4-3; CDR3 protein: CASSPPPRLPKRYIQYF; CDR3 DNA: TGCGCCAGCAGCCCACCTCCTCGACTGCCGAAGAGGTACATTCAGTACTTC
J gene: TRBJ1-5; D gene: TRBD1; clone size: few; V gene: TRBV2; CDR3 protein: CASKPGTGVEQPQHF; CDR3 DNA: TGTGCCAGCAAACCTGGGACAGGGGTAGAGCAGCCCCAGCATTTT
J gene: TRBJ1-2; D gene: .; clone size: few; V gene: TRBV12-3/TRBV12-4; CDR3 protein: CASSSPDRSNYGYTF; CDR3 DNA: TGTGCCAGCAGTTCCCCTGACAGAAGTAACTATGGCTACACCTTC
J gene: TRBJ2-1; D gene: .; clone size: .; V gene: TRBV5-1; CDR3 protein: CASSLSGTSVDEQFF; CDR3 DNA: TGCGCCAGCAGCTTGTCCGGGACATCGGTTGATGAGCAGTTCTTC
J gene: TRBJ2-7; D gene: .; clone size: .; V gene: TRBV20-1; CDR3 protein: CSARPRDEFSYEQYF; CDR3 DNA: TGCAGTGCTAGACCCCGGGACGAATTCTCCTACGAGCAGTACTTC
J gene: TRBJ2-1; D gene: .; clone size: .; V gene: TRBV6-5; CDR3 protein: CASSYLGGRDNEQFF; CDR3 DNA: TGTGCCAGCAGTTACTTGGGAGGACGGGACAATGAGCAGTTCTTC
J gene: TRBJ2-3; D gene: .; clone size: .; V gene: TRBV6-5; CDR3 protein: CASSPDWASTDTQYF; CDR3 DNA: TGTGCCAGCAGCCCGGACTGGGCTAGCACAGATACGCAGTATTTT
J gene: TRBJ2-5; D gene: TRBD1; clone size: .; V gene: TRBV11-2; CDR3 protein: CASSRSWTGGETQYF; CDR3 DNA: TGTGCCAGCAGCCGATCCTGGACAGGGGGGGAGACCCAGTACTTC
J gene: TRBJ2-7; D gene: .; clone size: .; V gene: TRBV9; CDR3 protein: CASSVVESPYEQYF; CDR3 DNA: TGTGCCAGCAGCGTAGTAGAATCTCCTTACGAGCAGTACTTC
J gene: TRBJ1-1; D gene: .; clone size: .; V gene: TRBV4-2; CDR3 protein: CASSQPVADRRKTEAFF; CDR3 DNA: TGTGCCAGCAGCCAACCGGTTGCTGACAGACGAAAGACTGAAGCTTTCTTT
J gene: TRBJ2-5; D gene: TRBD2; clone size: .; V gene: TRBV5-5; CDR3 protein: CASSPTPTSGREETQYF; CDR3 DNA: TGTGCCAGCAGCCCGACCCCGACTAGCGGCCGAGAAGAGACCCAGTACTTC
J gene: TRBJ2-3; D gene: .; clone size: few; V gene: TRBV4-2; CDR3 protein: CASSYGTGTSSTDTQYF; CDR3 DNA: TGTGCCAGCAGCTACGGAACCGGGACATCTAGCACAGATACGCAGTATTTT
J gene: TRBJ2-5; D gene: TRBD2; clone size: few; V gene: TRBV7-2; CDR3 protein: CASSPRGAGGQETQYF; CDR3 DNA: TGTGCCAGCAGCCCTCGAGGGGCGGGGGGGCAAGAGACCCAGTACTTC
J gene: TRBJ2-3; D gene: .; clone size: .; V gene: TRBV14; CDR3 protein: CASSQELSGGTDTQYF; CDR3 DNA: TGTGCCAGCAGCCAAGAGTTGTCGGGGGGCACAGATACGCAGTATTTT
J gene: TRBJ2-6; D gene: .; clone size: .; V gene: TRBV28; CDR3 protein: CASSLFVSSGANVLTF; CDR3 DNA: TGTGCCAGCAGTTTATTTGTGAGCTCTGGGGCCAACGTCCTGACTTTC
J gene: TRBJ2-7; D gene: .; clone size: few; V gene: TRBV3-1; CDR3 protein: CASSQVAGVSEQYF; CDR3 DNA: TGTGCCAGCAGCCAAGTTGCCGGGGTTAGCGAGCAGTACTTC
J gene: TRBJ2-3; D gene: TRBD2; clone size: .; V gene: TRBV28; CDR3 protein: CASSRLAGGGGTDTRYF; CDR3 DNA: TGTGCCAGCAGTAGACTAGCGGGAGGAGGAGGCACAGATACGCGGTATTTT
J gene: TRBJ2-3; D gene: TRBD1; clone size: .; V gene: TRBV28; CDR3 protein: CASSSSGTGSTDTQYF; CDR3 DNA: TGTGCCAGCAGTTCTTCTGGGACAGGTAGCACAGATACGCAGTATTTT